These T cell receptor beta chains were read from a single sample in a study of T cell repertoires in cytomegalovirus infection. TCRdb independently ran MiXCR on the reads; one entry per CDR3 protein. The table has about 450,000 distinct CDR3 sequences, roughly a third seen once. The specimen was PBMCs. These TCRs come from a human donor in good health (CMV status not recorded). Some clones in this sample may be carry-over from other donors' samples. The CDR3 runs from the conserved cysteine through the conserved F or W. The D gene is left open where the match is weak. For some rows the clone size is stated as once, few or many, or as a class when expanded; others skip it.

cdr3_aa | v_call | d_call | clone_size
CASSLQDLYTEAFF | TRBV28 | - | -
CSSSQTGRAFF | TRBV6-2/TRBV6-3 | - | -
CSAGAWEDGYTF | TRBV20-1 | - | few
CASSFKSSYNEQFF | TRBV6-6 | - | -
CASSPNGRGYSYEQYF | TRBV5-1 | TRBD2 | -
CASSYGQGSTGELFF | TRBV7-7 | TRBD1 | -
CASSPEFRGRRETQYF | TRBV7-8 | - | many
CASSYSGAVRDTQYF | TRBV6-6 | - | many
CASSTGTGGGFRFF | TRBV6-5 | TRBD1 | -
CASSIPDGEAFF | TRBV13 | - | few
CASSYLRELPQHF | TRBV6-2/TRBV6-3 | - | -
CASSIVLAGTYEQYF | TRBV19 | TRBD2 | few
CASSLSFGGDNQPQHF | TRBV27 | - | -
CASRFQETQYF | TRBV7-9 | - | many
CASIYDRASTDTQYF | TRBV6-6 | TRBD1 | -
CATSDYKAGNTDTQYF | TRBV24-1 | - | -